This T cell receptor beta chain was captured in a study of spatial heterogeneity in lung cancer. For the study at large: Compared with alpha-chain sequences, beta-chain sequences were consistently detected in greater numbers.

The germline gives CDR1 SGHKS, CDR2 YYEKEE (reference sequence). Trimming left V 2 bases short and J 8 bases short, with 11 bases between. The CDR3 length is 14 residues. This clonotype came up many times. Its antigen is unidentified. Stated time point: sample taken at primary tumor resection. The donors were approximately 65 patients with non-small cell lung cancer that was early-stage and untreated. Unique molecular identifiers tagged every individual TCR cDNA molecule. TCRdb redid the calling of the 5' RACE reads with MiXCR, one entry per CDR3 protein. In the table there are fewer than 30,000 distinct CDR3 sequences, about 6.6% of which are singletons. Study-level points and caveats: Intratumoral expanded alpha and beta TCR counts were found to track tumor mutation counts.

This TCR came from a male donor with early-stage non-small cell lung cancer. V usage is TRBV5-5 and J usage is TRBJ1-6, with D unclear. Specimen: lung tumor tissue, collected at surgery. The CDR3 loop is CASSLQRADSPLHF. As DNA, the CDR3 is TGTGCCAGCAGCTTACAGCGCGCGGATTCACCCCTCCACTTT.